The 10 T cell receptor beta chains given below trace back to one sample, sequenced in a study of T cells in Graves' hyperthyroidism and ophthalmopathy. The investigators amplified TCR beta CDR3 regions from RNA transcripts. A first-round RT-PCR of the TCR CDR3 used the HTBI primer set. TCRdb fed the multiplex PCR reads into MiXCR, producing one record per CDR3 protein. This sample has around 300,000 distinct CDR3 sequences, with roughly 14% found just once. The sequencing input was blood. The receptors come from a woman aged 25 to 45 with Graves' hyperthyroidism.

This clonotype was observed many times. The rearrangement uses TRBV11-2 and TRBJ2-1, with TRBD1 identical over 9 bases. Germline-derived CDR1 and CDR2 are SGHAT and FQNNGV. Unmatched junction bases numbered 8, after V lost 1 base and J lost 7 bases. The CDR3 is 16 amino acids. CDR3 residues: CASSLARTGDLNEQFF. The CDR3 DNA is TGTGCCAGCAGCTTAGCGAGGACAGGGGATTTAAATGAGCAGTTCTTC.

Ten or more counts support this clonotype. The chain has TRBV6-1 and TRBJ1-4, with TRBD1 matching 7 bases. Germline lookup yields CDR1 MNHNS and CDR2 SASEGT. The CDR3 has 13 residues. With 6 bases clipped from V and 5 bases from J, the junction kept 3 bases outside the gene matches. CDR3 nucleotides: TGTGCCAGCAGCTCGACAGGGAATGAAAAACTGTTTTTT. This codes for CASSSTGNEKLFF.

Many counts were recorded for this clonotype. The V and J genes are TRBV19 and TRBJ2-3; D is undetermined. Trimming took 4 bases from V and 4 from J, leaving 9 bases between them. CDR1 LNHDA and CDR2 SQIVND come from the germline V gene (reference sequence). The CDR3 has 13 residues. CDR3 sequence (DNA): TGTGCCAGTAGTACATCCCAACCAGATACGCAGTATTTT. Protein: CASSTSQPDTQYF.

This clonotype was detected ten times or more. The J gene is TRBJ1-2, the V gene TRBV6-2 or TRBV6-3, with 7 bases identical to TRBD1. The CDR3 extends over 15 amino acids. V dropped 0 bases and J dropped 5; count of bases not matched to a gene: 6. From germline, CDR1 is MNHEY and CDR2 SVGEGT. The CDR3 DNA follows: TGTGCCAGCAGTTACTCGCAGGGACAGACTTATGGCTACACCTTC. Its protein is CASSYSQGQTYGYTF.

In its sample, this clonotype was seen once. V usage is TRBV12-3 or TRBV12-4 and J usage is TRBJ1-5; D ambiguous. CDR3 length equals 14 residues. The ends were cut back, 0 bases at V and 6 bases at J, with 9 bases in the middle. CDR3 coding DNA: TGTGCCAGCAGTTTAGCGTTTTATGGTCAGCCCCAGCATTTT. This encodes CASSLAFYGQPQHF.

This clonotype turned up a few times. The CDR3 nucleotides are TGTGCCAGCAGCAATAGCGGGAGAACAGATACGCAGTATTTT. Residues: CASSNSGRTDTQYF. The chain employs TRBV7-2 and TRBJ2-3; TRBD2 matches 9 bases. The CDR3 is 14 amino acids. Looked up from germline, CDR1 is SGHTA and CDR2 is FQGNSA. J was trimmed by 3 bases and V by 5 bases; bases with no gene match: 3.

This clonotype came up many times. This chain uses TRBV28 with TRBJ2-7; D uncertain. The germline V gene has CDR1 MDHEN and CDR2 SYDVKM. V was shortened by 2 bases and J by 7 bases, with 18 bases between the two germline ends. The length of the CDR3 is 15 residues. The CDR3 loop is CASSLRTGVSEEQYF. The CDR3 nucleotides read TGTGCCAGCAGTTTAAGGACCGGAGTAAGTGAGGAGCAGTACTTC.

This sequence joins TRBV6-1 and TRBJ1-5; D is perhaps TRBD1 (6 bases). Germline V gene data show CDR1 as MNHNS and CDR2 as SASEGT. The CDR3 sequence is 15 residues long. V was shortened by 2 bases and J by 5 bases, with 13 bases between the two germline ends. In DNA form, the CDR3 reads TGTGCCAGCAGTGAAATTACAGGGAATTATCAGCCCCAGCATTTT. It encodes CASSEITGNYQPQHF.

This clonotype was observed a few times. This chain uses TRBV11-2 with TRBJ2-3; TRBD2 matches at 10 bases. The CDR3 is 18 amino acids. Germline trimming cut 5 bases from V and 5 bases from J; bases unmatched to any gene: 16. Germline CDR1 reads SGHAT; CDR2 reads FQNNGV. The CDR3: CASSPTTRTSGPIDTQYF. CDR3 in DNA: TGTGCCAGCAGCCCCACGACGAGGACTAGCGGTCCAATAGATACGCAGTATTTT.

This clonotype was observed a few times. The V call is TRBV14, the J call TRBJ2-5, with 10 bases identical to TRBD2. CDR3 length: 15 amino acids. Germline V gene data show CDR1 as SGHDN and CDR2 as FVKESK. V was pared by 2 bases and J by 4 bases, with 4 bases of the junction left unmatched. CDR3: CASSQWIAGGETQYF. The CDR3 coding sequence is TGTGCCAGCAGCCAATGGATAGCGGGAGGAGAGACCCAGTACTTC.